This TCR beta chain was captured by sequencing in a study of early T cells in non-severe SARS-CoV-2 infection. Whole-study context: From unsorted whole blood, bulk RNA was sequenced, and the chains remained unpaired.

The germline gives CDR1 MGHRA, CDR2 YSYEKL. V was clipped by 6 bases and J by 0 bases, with 16 bases between them. This CDR3 contains 16 residues. TCRdb reanalysed the 5' RACE reads using MiXCR and keeps one entry per CDR3 protein. The sample has approximately 79,000 distinct CDR3 sequences; approximately 13% are singletons. There are a few counts of this clonotype. The antigen is unknown. Findings and caveats of the study: Matching results from VDJdb favored anti-spike CD8 responses, leaving private and CD4 specificities undetected.

The sequence came from an adult who was a healthcare worker with PCR-confirmed SARS-CoV-2 infection or an uninfected control (not recorded which). The source material was whole blood. The J gene is TRBJ2-3, the V gene TRBV4-1; D remains unclear. The CDR3 sequence is CASRSIGSSSTDTQYF. The DNA for the CDR3 is TGCGCCAGCAGATCAATCGGTTCCTCTAGCACAGATACGCAGTATTTT.